One and the same sample provided the 23 T cell receptor beta chains below, sequenced in a study of OX40 agonist ivuxolimab in advanced cancers. Using immunoSEQ multiplex PCR, the repertoire was profiled, and TCRdb retains in-frame clones only, with some absent. The table includes fewer than 90,000 clones, about 88% detected once. Sequencing was performed on CD4+ or CD8+ T cells sorted from blood, taken in a trial of the OX40 agonist ivuxolimab. Receptors were obtained from an adult with an advanced solid tumor such as melanoma, head and neck, liver or kidney cancer.

The V call is TRBV19, the J call TRBJ2-1; D might be TRBD1 or TRBD2, each matching 5 bases. The V and J ends lost 1 base and 2 bases respectively, with 12 bases between them. This CDR3 is 16 amino acids long. Germline assignment: CDR1 LNHDA and CDR2 SQIVND (reference sequence). The CDR3 spells CASSIGMGPTYNEQFF. CDR3 coding DNA: TGTGCCAGTAGTATAGGCATGGGACCTACCTACAATGAGCAGTTCTTC.

Regarding this clone: Mismatch with germline at one junction end may stem from a read error. The chain has TRBV10-2 and TRBJ1-5; D might be TRBD1 (5 bases). The CDR3 extends over 13 amino acids. In germline, CDR1 is WSHSY, CDR2 SAAADI. CDR3 bases: TGTGCCAGCAATAGACAGCCCAATCAGCCCCAGCATTTT. This codes for CASNRQPNQPQHF.

This clone was counted only a few times. The rearrangement uses TRBV20-1 and TRBJ1-3; D remains unclear. CDR1 is DFQATT, CDR2 SNEGSKA, per germline (reference sequence). CDR3 size: 11 residues. The V end was cut by 7 bases, the J end by 4 bases, with 8 bases between. CDR3 sequence (DNA): TGCAGTGTCCCCACCGGAAACACCATATATTTT. The encoded protein is CSVPTGNTIYF.

This clone was recorded many times. The CDR3 bases are TGCGCCAGCAGCCAAGACGCGACAGGGCATCAGCCCCAGCATTTT. Translating it yields CASSQDATGHQPQHF. V gene TRBV4-1 combines with J gene TRBJ1-5; the match to TRBD1 covers 7 bases. This CDR3 spans 15 amino acids. V trimming: 0 bases; J trimming: 5 bases; junction bases outside the gene matches: 4. Germline CDR1 reads MGHRA; CDR2 reads YSYEKL.

The rearrangement links TRBV18 to TRBJ1-2, with D unclear. The CDR3 is made up of 15 amino acids. Trimming left V 1 base short and J 8 bases short, with 17 bases between. Germline-derived CDR1 and CDR2 are KGHSH and LQKENI. CDR3 bases: TGTGCCAGCTCACCACGGGCGCTGCTGGGAGGAGGCTACACCTTC. This encodes CASSPRALLGGGYTF.

The chain employs TRBV15 and TRBJ1-2; D remains ambiguous. The CDR3 has 15 residues. Germline V gene lookup returns CDR1 LNHNV and CDR2 YYDKDF (reference sequence). V lost 0 bases and J lost 2, with 10 bases in between. The DNA for the CDR3 is TGTGCCACCAGCAGAGATAAGGGCAGAAACTATGGCTACACCTTC. Protein: CATSRDKGRNYGYTF. The variable domain in full, completed from reference TRBV15 and TRBJ1-2, reads DAMVIQNPRYQVTQFGKPVTLSCSQTLNHNVMYWYQQKSSQAPKLLFHYYDKDFNNEADTPDNFQSRRPNTSFCFLDIRSPGLGDTAMYLCATSRDKGRNYGYTFGSGTRLTVV.

The chain combines TRBV4-1 with TRBJ2-7; D call uncertain. Trimming removed 2 bases at V and 5 bases at J, with 10 bases between. The CDR3 runs to 13 residues. Germline lookup yields CDR1 MGHRA and CDR2 YSYEKL. The CDR3 DNA reads TGCGCCAGCAGCCAAATTTGGTCCCACGAGCAGTACTTC. Protein product: CASSQIWSHEQYF.

The V call is TRBV5-1, the J call TRBJ2-3; TRBD2 is a possible D gene (7 bases). V lost 4 bases and J 6 bases, leaving 15 bases between the germline ends. Germline V gene data show CDR1 as SGHRS and CDR2 as YFSETQ. There are 14 residues in the CDR3. This chain's CDR3 is CASSNREGRDTQYF. The DNA for the CDR3 is TGCGCCAGCAGCAACAGGGAGGGTAGGGATACGCAGTATTTT.

V and J are TRBV21-1 and TRBJ2-7; the D call of TRBD1 is as the table states it, not checked on the DNA. TRBV21-1 is described as a pseudogene. The CDR3 is 15 residues long. The CDR3 region has the DNA TGTGCCAGCAGCACACCTGGGACAGCCTACGAAGAGCAGTACTTC. It yields the protein CASSTPGTAYEEQYF.

This sequence joins TRBV18 and TRBJ2-1; 14 nucleotides match TRBD2. Germline CDR1 is KGHSH and CDR2 is LQKENI. This CDR3 region has 15 residues. With 5 bases clipped from V and 5 bases from J, the junction kept 2 bases outside the gene matches. Here the CDR3 DNA reads TGTGCCAGCTCAAGACTAGCGGGAGGGGACAATGAGCAGTTCTTC. It translates to CASSRLAGGDNEQFF. Full variable domain (remainder filled in from reference TRBV18 and TRBJ2-1): NAGVMQNPRHLVRRRGQEARLRCSPMKGHSHVYWYRQLPEEGLKFMVYLQKENIIDESGMPKERFSAEFPKEGPSILRIQQVVRGDSAAYFCASSRLAGGDNEQFFGPGTRLTVL.

V and J are TRBV6-1 and TRBJ2-1, with no clear D. Trimming stripped 7 bases from V and 0 bases from J, with 13 bases between. The CDR3 extends over 15 amino acids. Germline CDR1 reads MNHNS; CDR2 reads SASEGT. CDR3 nucleotide sequence: TGTGCCAGCAACGGGCGGCTAAGCTCCTACAATGAGCAGTTCTTC. It specifies CASNGRLSSYNEQFF.

This sequence joins TRBV27 and TRBJ1-2; TRBD1 matches at 7 bases. The ends lost 8 bases at V and 1 base at J; junction bases unmatched: 10. This CDR3 contains 15 residues. Germline loops: CDR1 MNHEY, CDR2 SMNVEV (reference sequence). Here the CDR3 DNA reads TGTGCCAGCGGGCAAGGGACAGCCCTTAACTATGGCTACACCTTC. Residues: CASGQGTALNYGYTF.

The V call is TRBV30, the J call TRBJ2-2; 7 positions agree with TRBD2. Germline V gene data show CDR1 as GTSNPN and CDR2 as SVGIG (reference sequence). V gave up 4 bases and J gave up 4 bases; unmatched junction bases: 9. The length of the CDR3 is 15 residues. The CDR3 sequence is CAWNILGLTTGELFF. The CDR3 region has the DNA TGTGCCTGGAATATTCTGGGACTAACCACCGGGGAGCTGTTTTTT.

This clone was observed a single time. The gene calls are TRBV7-9 and TRBJ1-3, with unresolved D. The germline V gene encodes CDR1 SEHNR and CDR2 FQNEAQ (reference sequence). Trimming stripped 5 bases from V and 4 bases from J, with 21 bases between. The CDR3 spans 17 residues. CDR3 in amino acids: CASSPRGRELLGNTIYF. The DNA for the CDR3 is TGTGCCAGCAGCCCTCGAGGGCGGGAACTCCTCGGAAACACCATATATTTT.

V and J are TRBV6-5 and TRBJ2-2; D is ambiguous. The germline V and J ends were trimmed by 7 bases and 1 base, with 7 bases remaining between them. The CDR3 is 13 amino acids. CDR1 and CDR2 (germline): MNHEY, SVGAGI. In DNA, the CDR3 is TGTGCCAGCAACCCTCTGAACACCGGGGAGCTGTTTTTT. It yields the protein CASNPLNTGELFF.

V and J are TRBV7-2 and TRBJ2-7; D is uncertain. V was cut by 5 bases and J by 1 base, with 6 bases left in between. This CDR3 spans 12 amino acids. The germline V gene encodes CDR1 SGHTA and CDR2 FQGNSA. The CDR3 region has the DNA TGTGCCAGCAGCCTCAATTCCTACGAGCAGTACTTC. Translated: CASSLNSYEQYF.

The gene calls are TRBV29-1 and TRBJ1-2; D gene ambiguous. Between the trimmed V and J ends, which lost 6 bases and 7 bases, there was a span of 15 bases. The CDR3 sequence is 12 residues long. Germline-derived CDR1 and CDR2 are SQVTM and ANQGSEA. This chain's CDR3 is CSVVGGMGGYTF. The CDR3 coding sequence is TGCAGCGTCGTGGGCGGAATGGGTGGCTACACCTTC. The full variable domain, in which reference TRBV29-1 and TRBJ1-2 provide the parts outside the CDR3, is SAVISQKPSRDICQRGTSLTIQCQVDSQVTMMFWYRQQPGQSLTLIATANQGSEATYESGFVIDKFPISRPNLTFSTLTVSNMSPEDSSIYLCSVVGGMGGYTFGSGTRLTVV.

The chain recombines TRBV7-9 with TRBJ1-4; D gene ambiguous. Trimming shortened V by 3 bases and J by 3 bases, and 14 bases separated the two germline ends. Germline lookup yields CDR1 SEHNR and CDR2 FQNEAQ (reference sequence). The CDR3 spans 16 residues. Here the CDR3 reads CASSFRTLRANEKLFF. The CDR3 coding sequence is TGTGCCAGCAGCTTCAGAACCCTGCGAGCTAATGAAAAACTGTTTTTT. Supplemented by reference TRBV7-9 and TRBJ1-4, the full variable domain reads DTGVSQNPRHKITKRGQNVTFRCDPISEHNRLYWYRQTLGQGPEFLTYFQNEAQLEKSRLLSDRFSAERPKGSFSTLEIQRTEQGDSAMYLCASSFRTLRANEKLFFGSGTQLSVL.

The J gene is TRBJ2-7, the V gene TRBV7-2, with TRBD1 matching 9 bases. This CDR3 spans 16 amino acids. Germline values: CDR1 SGHTA, CDR2 FQGNSA. Losses at the gene ends were 5 bases for V and 3 bases for J; bases not matched to a gene: 11. CDR3 sequence: CASSLTLGTGNYEQYF. CDR3 nucleotide sequence: TGTGCCAGCAGCCTGACCTTAGGGACAGGGAACTACGAGCAGTACTTC.

This chain connects TRBV6-6 to TRBJ2-7; D gene unclear. V lost 3 bases and J lost 5, with 20 bases in between. Germline loops: CDR1 MNHNY, CDR2 SVGAGI (reference sequence). CDR3 length equals 16 residues. CDR3 nucleotide sequence: TGTGCCAGCAGTTATCCTCCGGGCTCCTACCCCCACGAGCAGTACTTC. It codes for CASSYPPGSYPHEQYF.

The rearrangement joins TRBV19 to TRBJ2-6; D ambiguous. CDR1 LNHDA and CDR2 SQIVND come from the germline V gene (reference sequence). V was shortened by 11 bases and J by 4 bases, with 12 bases between the two germline ends. The CDR3 has 13 amino acids. The CDR3 coding sequence is TGTGCCTCAAGAGTAAGAGGGGCCAACGTCCTGACTTTC. Translating it yields CASRVRGANVLTF.

The chain joins TRBV19 to TRBJ2-1; TRBD1 aligns across 10 bases. Germline V gives CDR1 LNHDA, CDR2 SQIVND (reference sequence). This CDR3 is 13 amino acids long. The V and J ends lost 7 bases and 8 bases, in that order; junction bases with no gene match: 5. CDR3 coding DNA: TGTGCCAGTAAGGGACAGGGGATCCATGAGCAGTTCTTC. Its protein product is CASKGQGIHEQFF.

The V call is TRBV28, the J call TRBJ1-2; no reliable D call. The CDR3 has 12 residues. V was shortened by 1 base and J by 8 bases, with 8 bases between the two germline ends. CDR1 and CDR2 from the germline V gene are MDHEN and SYDVKM. The CDR3 sequence: CASSLSPLGYTF. CDR3 nucleotide sequence: TGTGCCAGCAGTTTATCCCCGTTAGGCTACACCTTC.